The 25 T cell receptor beta chains below were found in one sample sequenced in a study of cytomegalovirus exposure and HLA in healthy donors. Measured with immunoSEQ multiplex PCR; TCRdb has only the in-frame clones, and not every one. The sample has about 240,000 clones, 86% seen once; the top ten hold 1.2%. Sequencing used PBMCs. Receptors originate from a woman in her twenties or thirties in good health and CMV-seropositive.

Remarks on this clone: Other DNA sequences from this sample encode an identical CDR3 as well. The chain is built from TRBV5-1 and TRBJ1-1; D uncertain. The germline V gene has CDR1 SGHRS and CDR2 YFSETQ. The CDR3 has 14 residues. V lost 5 bases and J 0 bases, leaving 11 bases between the germline ends. The CDR3 DNA is TGCGCCAGCAGTTTGACATACATGAACACTGAAGCTTTCTTT. This gives the protein CASSLTYMNTEAFF.

The chain carries TRBV19 and TRBJ2-7; 11 bases agree with TRBD1. The germline gives CDR1 LNHDA, CDR2 SQIVND (reference sequence). The CDR3 extends over 16 amino acids. V gave up 4 bases and J gave up 3 bases; unmatched junction bases: 8. The CDR3: CASSTLGGTGGYEQYF. The CDR3 DNA follows: TGTGCCAGTAGTACCCTCGGGGGGACAGGGGGCTACGAGCAGTACTTC. Complete variable domain (other parts from reference TRBV19 and TRBJ2-7): DGGITQSPKYLFRKEGQNVTLSCEQNLNHDAMYWYRQDPGQGLRLIYYSQIVNDFQKGDIAEGYSVSREKKESFPLTVTSAQKNPTAFYLCASSTLGGTGGYEQYFGPGTRLTVT.

In the case of this clone: Mismatch with germline at one junction end may stem from a read error. CDR3 protein: CASISWEGAHF. CDR3 DNA: TGTGCCAGCATCTCGTGGGAGGGAGCTCACTTC. The rearrangement links TRBV2 to TRBJ2-7; the match to TRBD2 covers 7 bases. The CDR3 consists of 11 residues. Per the germline V gene, CDR1 is SNHLY and CDR2 is FYNNEI. Full variable domain (outside the CDR3, taken from reference TRBV2 and TRBJ2-7): EPEVTQTPSHQVTQMGQEVILRCVPISNHLYFYWYRQILGQKVEFLVSFYNNEISEKSEIFDDQFSVERPDGSNFTLKIRSTKLEDSAMYFCASISWEGAHFGPGTRLTVT.

The V call is TRBV5-6, the J call TRBJ1-1; TRBD1 might be the D (6 bases). The CDR3 length is 15 residues. V was trimmed by 0 bases and J by 0 bases, leaving 9 bases between them. Germline CDR1 and CDR2: SGHDT and YYEEEE. DNA of the CDR3: TGTGCCAGCAGCTTGGCCCAGGGGTTGAACACTGAAGCTTTCTTT. It translates to CASSLAQGLNTEAFF.

For this clone: The same CDR3 arises from other DNA sequences in this sample as well. The gene calls are TRBV30 and TRBJ2-5; 8 nucleotides line up with TRBD2. After removal of 0 bases from V and 2 bases from J, the junction contained 11 bases not matched to a gene. There are 17 residues in the CDR3. From germline, CDR1 is GTSNPN and CDR2 SVGIG (reference sequence). The CDR3 sequence is CAWSVWAGGLGQETQYF. The CDR3 coding sequence is TGTGCCTGGAGTGTATGGGCGGGAGGTCTAGGGCAAGAGACCCAGTACTTC.

This chain links TRBV19 with TRBJ2-7; D is perhaps TRBD1 (5 bases). Trimming removed 2 bases from V and 0 bases from J, with 8 bases in between. Germline V CDR1 and CDR2: LNHDA, SQIVND (reference sequence). CDR3 length: 14 amino acids. CDR3 sequence (DNA): TGTGCCAGTAGTATATCCCAGGGCTCCTACGAGCAGTACTTC. It specifies CASSISQGSYEQYF. Complete variable domain (other parts from reference TRBV19 and TRBJ2-7): DGGITQSPKYLFRKEGQNVTLSCEQNLNHDAMYWYRQDPGQGLRLIYYSQIVNDFQKGDIAEGYSVSREKKESFPLTVTSAQKNPTAFYLCASSISQGSYEQYFGPGTRLTVT.

The rearrangement joins TRBV19 to TRBJ1-4, with D possibly being TRBD1 (6 bases). This CDR3 is built from 16 residues. Germline values: CDR1 LNHDA, CDR2 SQIVND (reference sequence). Trimming cost V 4 bases and J 8 bases, with 20 bases left between them. The CDR3 sequence: CASSTLQGRRWEKLFF. The CDR3 nucleotides are TGTGCCAGTAGTACCTTACAGGGCCGCCGTTGGGAAAAACTGTTTTTT.

The chain uses TRBV29-1 and TRBJ2-7, with D perhaps TRBD1 (6 bases). Germline CDR1 SQVTM, CDR2 ANQGSEA. The CDR3 covers 13 residues. Trimming removed 4 bases from V and 0 bases from J, with 10 bases in between. The CDR3 loop reads CSVVGDNSYEQYF. The CDR3 coding sequence is TGCAGCGTTGTTGGGGACAACTCCTACGAGCAGTACTTC.

This sequence joins TRBV28 and TRBJ2-2, with TRBD1 matching 8 bases. Germline V CDR1 and CDR2: MDHEN, SYDVKM. J gave up 3 bases and V 8 bases, and 5 bases lay outside the gene matches. The CDR3 loop spans 14 amino acids. For the CDR3, the DNA is TGTGCCAGCCTGGACAGGGCGTACACCGGGGAGCTGTTTTTT. This codes for CASLDRAYTGELFF.

V usage is TRBV19 and J usage is TRBJ2-3; 8 bases agree with TRBD2. The CDR3 consists of 17 residues. The V gene's germline CDR1 is LNHDA and CDR2 SQIVND (reference sequence). V gave up 1 base and J gave up 6 bases; unmatched junction bases: 12. The CDR3 here is CASSIAAGVASWDTQYF. The CDR3 region has the DNA TGTGCCAGTAGTATAGCAGCGGGAGTTGCGTCTTGGGATACGCAGTATTTT.

The chain couples TRBV5-4 to TRBJ1-2, with D unclear. V was trimmed by 5 bases and J by 7 bases, leaving 9 bases between them. There are 11 residues in the CDR3. Germline CDR1 and CDR2: SGHNT and YYREEE (reference sequence). CDR3 residues: CASRALSGYTF. CDR3 nucleotides: TGTGCCAGCAGAGCCCTATCTGGCTACACCTTC.

The chain has TRBV19 and TRBJ1-5; tentatively, D is TRBD1 (5 bases). CDR1 is LNHDA and CDR2 is SQIVND in the germline V gene (reference sequence). This CDR3 has 17 residues. Trimming took 5 bases from V and 0 from J, leaving 17 bases between them. CDR3 amino acids: CASSLGQGHYSNQPQHF. In DNA form, the CDR3 reads TGTGCCAGTAGTCTTGGGCAGGGCCATTATAGCAATCAGCCCCAGCATTTT.

The chain recombines TRBV27 with TRBJ2-1; a possible D gene is TRBD2 (6 bases). The CDR3 runs to 15 residues. The germline V and J ends were trimmed by 6 bases and 0 bases, with 12 bases remaining between them. Germline assignment: CDR1 MNHEY and CDR2 SMNVEV (reference sequence). The CDR3 sequence is CASRRAGSSYNEQFF. The CDR3 DNA reads as TGTGCCAGCAGAAGGGCCGGGAGCTCCTACAATGAGCAGTTCTTC.

The table lists this clone with a count of one. This chain uses TRBV5-1 with TRBJ2-1, with 8 bases fitting TRBD2. The CDR3 consists of 16 residues. Trimming at V came to 4 bases and at J to 3 bases, leaving 9 bases not matched to a gene. The germline V gene has CDR1 SGHRS and CDR2 YFSETQ. The DNA for the CDR3 is TGCGCCAGCAGCCCCCGGGAGGGGATGAGCTACAATGAGCAGTTCTTC. Translation: CASSPREGMSYNEQFF.

This clone was counted a few times. The V call is TRBV7-9, the J call TRBJ2-7, with 8 bases that match TRBD1. The CDR3 runs to 15 residues. Losses at the gene ends were 2 bases for V and 5 bases for J; bases not matched to a gene: 8. Germline V CDR1 and CDR2: SEHNR, FQNEAQ (reference sequence). CDR3 DNA: TGTGCCAGCAGCTTATCGCAGGGGGCAGTCCACGAGCAGTACTTC. It encodes CASSLSQGAVHEQYF. The full variable domain, its missing parts supplied by reference TRBV7-9 and TRBJ2-7, is DTGVSQNPRHKITKRGQNVTFRCDPISEHNRLYWYRQTLGQGPEFLTYFQNEAQLEKSRLLSDRFSAERPKGSFSTLEIQRTEQGDSAMYLCASSLSQGAVHEQYFGPGTRLTVT.

This sequence joins TRBV9 and TRBJ1-2; TRBD1 is a possible D gene (6 bases). The V end lost 1 base, the J end lost 5 bases, and 9 bases lay between the germline ends. The CDR3 is made up of 13 amino acids. CDR1 and CDR2 from the germline V gene are SGDLS and YYNGEE. The CDR3: CASSVNTGYGYTF. The DNA for the CDR3 is TGTGCCAGCAGCGTAAATACAGGGTATGGCTACACCTTC.

This clone was seen only once. The gene calls are TRBV19 and TRBJ2-7; 12 nucleotides agree with TRBD2. The CDR3 extends over 17 amino acids. V was pared by 6 bases and J by 2 bases, with 11 bases of the junction left unmatched. Per the germline V gene, CDR1 is LNHDA and CDR2 is SQIVND (reference sequence). CDR3 region: CASSLRHLAGGPYEQYF. For the CDR3, the DNA is TGTGCCAGTAGCCTTCGTCACCTAGCGGGAGGGCCCTACGAGCAGTACTTC.

This clone was counted once. The V gene is TRBV19, the J gene TRBJ2-1, with D perhaps matching TRBD1 (5 bases). The CDR3 consists of 17 residues. V was cut by 3 bases and J by 0 bases, with 15 bases left in between. Looked up from germline, CDR1 is LNHDA and CDR2 is SQIVND (reference sequence). CDR3 amino acids: CASSISLGRSSYNEQFF. CDR3 nucleotide sequence: TGTGCCAGTAGTATTAGTTTGGGGCGGAGCTCCTACAATGAGCAGTTCTTC.

The CDR3 DNA reads as TGTGCCAGCAGCACGGACAGGGCCCTATACTCTGGGGCCAACGTCCTGACTTTC. Its protein is CASSTDRALYSGANVLTF. The V gene is TRBV7-8, the J gene TRBJ2-6; 8 nucleotides align to TRBD1. This CDR3 is built from 18 residues. Germline V gene lookup returns CDR1 SGHVS and CDR2 FQNEAQ. Trimming cost V 5 bases and J 0 bases; bases outside gene matches: 9.

The J gene is TRBJ1-1, the V gene TRBV10-2, with D hard to call. The germline gives CDR1 WSHSY, CDR2 SAAADI. This CDR3 region has 14 residues. V dropped 6 bases and J dropped 0 bases, with 11 bases sitting between them. CDR3 region: CASRPAEVNTEAFF. The CDR3 coding sequence is TGCGCCAGCAGACCCGCGGAAGTGAACACTGAAGCTTTCTTT.

The chain couples TRBV7-9 to TRBJ1-1; D unclear. Looked up from germline, CDR1 is SEHNR and CDR2 is FQNEAQ (reference sequence). This CDR3 has 13 residues. Trimming removed 3 bases from V and 2 bases from J, with 7 bases in between. CDR3 region: CASSFSINTEAFF. CDR3 sequence (DNA): TGTGCCAGCAGCTTTTCTATTAACACTGAAGCTTTCTTT.

The chain links TRBV7-9 to TRBJ2-1; 7 nucleotides align to TRBD2. Trimming at V came to 5 bases and at J to 2 bases, leaving 9 bases not matched to a gene. Germline V gene lookup returns CDR1 SEHNR and CDR2 FQNEAQ (reference sequence). CDR3 length: 16 residues. The CDR3 DNA is TGTGCCAGCAGCGGCGCGACTAGCCCGCCCTACAATGAGCAGTTCTTC. It encodes CASSGATSPPYNEQFF.

V and J are TRBV7-2 and TRBJ2-3; a weak D match, TRBD2 (5 bases). Germline V gives CDR1 SGHTA, CDR2 FQGNSA. V dropped 7 bases and J dropped 6 bases, with 14 bases sitting between them. This CDR3 spans 13 amino acids. The CDR3 protein is CASNLGERDTQYF. The CDR3 DNA follows: TGTGCCAGCAACCTAGGTGAGCGGGATACGCAGTATTTT.

This chain uses TRBV21-1 with TRBJ2-3; TRBD2, the table's D call, lacks a check against the DNA. TRBV21-1 has pseudogene status. The CDR3 has 16 residues. CDR3: CASSKGSSGCTDTQYF. In DNA form, the CDR3 reads TGTGCCAGCAGCAAAGGATCTAGCGGATGCACAGATACGCAGTATTTT.

V and J are TRBV30 and TRBJ2-1, with TRBD2 matching over 9 bases. CDR3 length equals 16 residues. Germline V lookup: CDR1 GTSNPN, CDR2 SVGIG (reference sequence). V gave up 0 bases and J gave up 9 bases; unmatched junction bases: 12. CDR3 coding DNA: TGTGCCTGGAGTGTAATTTACGCGGGAGGGCCGGGTGAGCAGTTCTTC. Its translation is CAWSVIYAGGPGEQFF.